The rows below give T cell receptor beta chains drawn from one sample of a study of shared clonotypes between healthy human individuals. The data were produced by immunoSEQ multiplex PCR, yet TCRdb's version contains in-frame clones alone and is incomplete. The sample shows approximately 1,000,000 clones, around three quarters of them seen only once. Sequences were obtained from memory CD4+ T cells from PBMCs. The receptors stem from a man younger than 35 in good health. Some clones in this sample may be carry-over from other donors' samples. The CDR3 runs from the conserved cysteine through the conserved F or W. The order of the fields is clone size, CDR3 length, J gene, D gene, V gene, CDR3 protein, CDR3 DNA. D genes are given only for firm matches. Expanded clones get a size class; other rows say once, few or many, or leave the size out.

-	13	TRBJ2-7	-	TRBV10-3	CAISLHLSYEQYF	TGTGCCATCAGTCTACACCTAAGCTACGAGCAGTACTTC
once	16	TRBJ1-1	-	TRBV4-1	CASSQGGLRGGTEAFF	TGCGCCAGCAGCCAAGGGGGGCTGAGGGGAGGCACTGAAGCTTTCTTT
-	12	TRBJ2-1	-	TRBV6-1	CASCPRLNEQFF	TGTGCCAGTTGCCCCCGGCTCAATGAGCAGTTCTTC
-	15	TRBJ2-2	-	TRBV2	CASSLQGTNTGELFF	TGTGCCAGCAGCCTACAGGGAACGAACACCGGGGAGCTGTTTTTT
-	14	TRBJ1-5	-	TRBV28	CASTIPGENQPQHF	TGTGCCAGCACTATCCCGGGGGAAAATCAGCCCCAGCATTTT
-	13	TRBJ2-1	-	TRBV27	CASSLSLNNEQFF	TGTGCCAGCAGTTTATCCCTCAACAATGAGCAGTTCTTC
few	12	TRBJ1-5	-	TRBV7-8	CASSRTNQPQHF	TGTGCCAGCAGTCGGACAAATCAGCCCCAGCATTTT
-	15	TRBJ1-6	-	TRBV28	CASSPPRTDNSPLHF	TGTGCCAGCAGCCCCCCCCGGACAGATAATTCACCCCTCCACTTT
-	14	TRBJ2-1	-	TRBV30	CAWTQGHMGNEQFF	TGTGCCTGGACCCAGGGTCATATGGGCAATGAGCAGTTCTTC
-	14	TRBJ1-5	-	TRBV10-3	CAISESGGHQPQHF	TGTGCCATCAGTGAGTCGGGCGGTCATCAGCCCCAGCATTTT
-	18	TRBJ2-6	-	TRBV11-2	CASSLFLFGSHGANVLTF	TGTGCCAGCAGCTTATTTTTGTTTGGGTCGCACGGGGCCAACGTCCTGACTTTC
-	14	TRBJ2-2	-	TRBV6-4	CASSHGFRTGELFF	TGTGCCAGCAGCCACGGGTTTCGCACCGGGGAGCTGTTTTTT
-	14	TRBJ2-7	-	TRBV19	CASTAGDKVYEQYF	TGTGCCAGTACGGCCGGGGACAAAGTCTACGAGCAGTACTTC
-	14	TRBJ2-7	-	TRBV5-8	CASSLGTVSYEQYF	TGTGCCAGCAGCCTAGGGACGGTATCCTACGAGCAGTACTTC
-	15	TRBJ1-4	-	TRBV27	CASSLSYAANEKLFF	TGTGCCAGCAGTTTATCGTATGCAGCCAATGAAAAACTGTTTTTT
-	13	TRBJ1-1	TRBD1	TRBV10-3	CATQNHRGQEAFF	TGTGCCACCCAAAACCACAGGGGGCAAGAAGCTTTCTTT
-	17	TRBJ2-3	TRBD2	TRBV4-2	CASSQDGRGRATDTQYF	TGTGCCAGCAGCCAAGATGGACGGGGGAGGGCTACAGATACGCAGTATTTT
-	13	TRBJ1-5	-	TRBV5-5	CASSRERNQPQHF	TGTGCCAGCAGCAGGGAGAGGAATCAGCCCCAGCATTTT
once	16	TRBJ1-1	-	TRBV10-3	CAISEWGERPHTEAFF	TGTGCCATCAGTGAGTGGGGGGAAAGGCCGCACACTGAAGCTTTCTTT
-	14	TRBJ1-1	-	TRBV2	CASSVQGANTEAFF	TGTGCCAGCAGTGTACAGGGAGCAAACACTGAAGCTTTCTTT
-	17	TRBJ2-2	-	TRBV5-1	CASSSSTEHSNTGELFF	TGCGCCAGCAGCTCGAGCACAGAACACTCGAACACCGGGGAGCTGTTTTTT
once	12	TRBJ2-7	-	TRBV29-1	CSVEVGTYEQYF	TGCAGCGTTGAAGTCGGGACCTACGAGCAGTACTTC
-	18	TRBJ1-1	TRBD1	TRBV4-3	CASSQGQGALTADTEAFF	TGCGCCAGCAGCCAGGGACAGGGGGCCCTAACGGCGGACACTGAAGCTTTCTTT
-	16	TRBJ2-7	-	TRBV27	CASSSRRGRGAYEQYF	TGTGCCAGCAGTTCCCGCAGGGGACGGGGAGCCTACGAGCAGTACTTC
-	15	TRBJ1-4	-	TRBV5-1	CASKPGGATNEKLFF	TGCGCCAGCAAGCCCGGGGGGGCAACTAATGAAAAACTGTTTTTT
-	15	TRBJ1-1	-	TRBV11-3	CASSQSGQSNTEAFF	TGTGCCAGCAGCCAATCTGGACAGTCGAACACTGAAGCTTTCTTT
-	14	TRBJ1-2	-	TRBV25-1	CASSESEASYGYTF	TGTGCCAGCAGTGAATCGGAGGCTTCCTATGGCTACACCTTC
-	13	TRBJ2-5	-	TRBV30	CAWSLGSEETQYF	TGTGCCTGGAGCCTAGGGTCTGAAGAGACCCAGTACTTC
-	11	TRBJ2-7	-	TRBV6-5	CASSYSSHQYF	TGTGCCAGCAGTTACTCGAGCCACCAGTACTTC
-	13	TRBJ1-2	-	TRBV5-4	CASSLDGNYGYTF	TGTGCCAGCAGCCTCGACGGAAACTATGGCTACACCTTC
-	15	TRBJ2-3	TRBD2	TRBV5-1	CASRQAAGPTDTQYF	TGCGCCAGCAGGCAAGCAGCGGGGCCAACAGATACGCAGTATTTT
-	13	TRBJ1-5	-	TRBV5-1	CASSLYQDQPQHF	TGCGCCAGCAGCTTGTATCAGGATCAGCCCCAGCATTTT
-	16	TRBJ2-3	TRBD2	TRBV5-1	CASSWGLAGVMDTQYF	TGCGCCAGCAGCTGGGGACTAGCGGGAGTCATGGATACGCAGTATTTT
-	16	TRBJ2-5	-	TRBV5-6	CASSLSASAYQETQYF	TGTGCCAGCAGCTTGTCGGCTAGCGCATACCAAGAGACCCAGTACTTC
-	15	TRBJ2-1	TRBD1	TRBV28	CASKGAIGISDEQFF	TGTGCCAGCAAGGGGGCTATCGGTATTAGCGATGAGCAGTTCTTC
-	16	TRBJ1-2	TRBD1	TRBV10-3	CAISERWQGAVYGYTF	TGTGCCATCAGTGAGAGGTGGCAGGGGGCGGTCTATGGCTACACCTTC
-	16	TRBJ2-7	-	TRBV7-6	CASSPESGLTVYEQYF	TGTGCCAGCAGCCCCGAGTCGGGACTTACCGTCTACGAGCAGTACTTC
-	17	TRBJ2-3	-	TRBV30	CAWSLGGGRRSTDTQYF	TGTGCCTGGAGCTTGGGGGGTGGGCGGAGATCCACAGATACGCAGTATTTT
-	13	TRBJ2-7	-	TRBV30	CAWSSGSSYEQYF	TGTGCCTGGAGTAGCGGGTCCTCCTACGAGCAGTACTTC
-	13	TRBJ2-1	TRBD2	TRBV7-9	CASSVVQAGRSFF	TGTGCCAGCAGTGTGGTCCAAGCGGGACGGTCGTTCTTC
-	15	TRBJ2-4	-	TRBV5-1	CASSLGLPGENIQYF	TGCGCCAGCAGCTTGGGGCTCCCGGGGGAAAACATTCAGTACTTC
-	15	TRBJ2-3	TRBD1	TRBV5-1	CASSRMTGEADTQYF	TGCGCCAGCAGCCGAATGACAGGGGAGGCAGATACGCAGTATTTT
few	11	TRBJ1-1	-	TRBV20-1	CSARDPPEAFF	TGCAGTGCTAGAGATCCCCCTGAAGCTTTCTTT
-	15	TRBJ2-1	-	TRBV5-4	CASSLDPGTYNEQFF	TGTGCCAGCAGCTTGGATCCTGGAACCTACAATGAGCAGTTCTTC
-	16	TRBJ2-7	TRBD2	TRBV4-2	CASSQGLAGGTYEQYF	TGTGCCAGCAGCCAGGGACTAGCGGGAGGGACCTACGAGCAGTACTTC
-	12	TRBJ1-2	-	TRBV28	CASSTTTGGYTF	TGTGCCAGCAGTACCACGACAGGTGGCTACACCTTC
-	16	TRBJ2-5	TRBD2	TRBV27	CASSTIIAGGRETQYF	TGTGCCAGCAGTACGATAATAGCGGGAGGGAGGGAGACCCAGTACTTC
few	13	TRBJ1-5	-	TRBV6-5	CASRSSGNQPQHF	TGTGCCAGCCGCTCATCCGGGAATCAGCCCCAGCATTTT
-	13	TRBJ2-2	-	TRBV5-4	CASSLPRGGELFF	TGTGCCAGCAGCCTCCCAAGAGGCGGGGAGCTGTTTTTT
-	13	TRBJ2-1	TRBD1	TRBV7-6	CASSLEQGGEQFF	TGTGCCAGCAGCTTAGAACAGGGGGGTGAGCAGTTCTTC
-	11	TRBJ2-7	-	TRBV5-8	CASRSTTSQYF	TGTGCCAGCAGGTCGACGACCTCACAATACTTC
-	15	TRBJ1-5	TRBD1	TRBV14	CASSQTDRVDGPQHF	TGTGCCAGCAGCCAAACGGACAGGGTTGATGGGCCCCAGCATTTT
-	14	TRBJ2-7	-	TRBV19	CASSTRTFSYEQYF	TGTGCCAGTAGTACCCGGACGTTTTCCTACGAGCAGTACTTC
-	10	TRBJ1-5	-	TRBV10-1	CASSGTGPHF	TGCGCCAGCAGCGGCACTGGACCGCATTTT
-	14	TRBJ1-1	TRBD1	TRBV7-9	CASSLQGLSTEAFF	TGTGCCAGCAGCCTACAGGGGCTCTCCACTGAAGCTTTCTTT